The 21 T cell receptor beta chains in this list originate from one sample, sequenced in a study of T cells in localized non-small cell lung cancer. TCRdb's copy holds only in-frame clones and misses some; the assay was immunoSEQ multiplex PCR. The top ten clones hold 7.4% of a sample with approximately 2,500 clones, about 28% of them seen once. Material: lung tumor tissue, obtained before any cancer treatment. Receptors originate from a male donor aged 60 or older with stage II squamous cell lung carcinoma.

The chain is built from TRBV14 and TRBJ2-4; D not certain. Per germline, CDR1 SGHDN and CDR2 FVKESK. This CDR3 is built from 15 residues. V shed 1 base and J shed 1 base, with 8 bases lying between them. The CDR3 region is CASSQAGSAKNIQYF. DNA for the CDR3: TGTGCCAGCAGCCAAGCGGGCTCGGCCAAAAACATTCAGTACTTC.

The V call is TRBV11-3, the J call TRBJ1-2; D not resolved. Trimming shortened V by 3 bases and J by 4 bases, and 15 bases separated the two germline ends. The CDR3 covers 15 residues. Germline V gives CDR1 SGHNT, CDR2 YENEEA. Here the CDR3 DNA reads TGTGCCAGCAGCTTTGAGTACGCCGTTGGCTATGGCTACACCTTC. It translates to CASSFEYAVGYGYTF. The full variable domain, its missing parts supplied by reference TRBV11-3 and TRBJ1-2, is EAGVVQSPRYKIIEKKQPVAFWCNPISGHNTLYWYLQNLGQGPELLIRYENEEAVDDSQLPKDRFSAERLKGVDSTLKIQPAELGDSAVYLCASSFEYAVGYGYTFGSGTRLTVV.

This clone was observed a handful of times. The V and J genes are TRBV19 and TRBJ2-7; a weak D match, TRBD1 (5 bases). Trimming took 1 base from V and 4 from J, leaving 14 bases between them. This CDR3 has 15 amino acids. Germline V gene sequence: CDR1 LNHDA, CDR2 SQIVND (reference sequence). In DNA, the CDR3 is TGTGCCAGTAGTATAGGTCCAGGGAAAGGGTACGAGCAGTACTTC. Amino acids: CASSIGPGKGYEQYF.

The V call is TRBV6-8, the J call TRBJ1-6; no clear D gene. Germline CDR1 reads MNHGY; CDR2 reads SAAAGT. V was pared by 7 bases and J by 6 bases, with 10 bases between. The CDR3 spans 13 residues. For the CDR3, the DNA is TGTGCCAGCACCCTGGACGGTAATTCACCCCTCCACTTT. This encodes CASTLDGNSPLHF.

This clone is labeled medium-sized. In nucleotides, the CDR3 is TGTGCCATCGGAGAGGGAGGTCGGACTAACTATGGCTACACCTTC. Its protein is CAIGEGGRTNYGYTF. The V call is TRBV6-8, the J call TRBJ1-2; the D is unclear. Germline CDR1 and CDR2: MNHGY and SAAAGT. The CDR3 sequence is 15 residues long. Trimming removed 10 bases at V and 0 bases at J, with 18 bases between.

A few counts support this clone. The chain couples TRBV28 to TRBJ1-2; a possible D gene is TRBD1 (5 bases). Germline values: CDR1 MDHEN, CDR2 SYDVKM. V shed 2 bases and J shed 5 bases, with 21 bases lying between them. CDR3 length: 17 amino acids. CDR3 DNA sequence: TGTGCCAGCAGTTTAGGTGTAGGGGCTGGGGAGGGGTATGGCTACACCTTC. It specifies CASSLGVGAGEGYGYTF.

By sample share, this clone is medium-sized. This chain joins TRBV9 and TRBJ2-5, with 16 bases matching TRBD2. The CDR3 runs 16 residues. J was trimmed by 5 bases and V by 4 bases; bases with no gene match: 5. Germline V gene data show CDR1 as SGDLS and CDR2 as YYNGEE. The CDR3 DNA follows: TGTGCCAGCAGCCCCGGGACTAGCGGGGGGGCTGAGACCCAGTACTTC. It encodes CASSPGTSGGAETQYF.

This clone appeared a few times. The chain has TRBV19 and TRBJ1-1; D is unclear. The CDR3 runs 13 residues. Per the germline V gene, CDR1 is LNHDA and CDR2 is SQIVND (reference sequence). V was pared by 5 bases and J by 4 bases, with 11 bases between. The CDR3 nucleotides read TGTGCCAGTAGTGTACTGGGGATCACTGAAGCTTTCTTT. It yields the protein CASSVLGITEAFF. Variable domain in full (rest from reference TRBV19 and TRBJ1-1): DGGITQSPKYLFRKEGQNVTLSCEQNLNHDAMYWYRQDPGQGLRLIYYSQIVNDFQKGDIAEGYSVSREKKESFPLTVTSAQKNPTAFYLCASSVLGITEAFFGQGTRLTVV.

This clone is medium-sized (0.01 to 0.1%) in the sample. The chain combines TRBV6-8 with TRBJ2-6, with TRBD2 matching over 10 bases. V lost 5 bases to trimming and J lost 2 bases; unmatched junction nucleotides: 6. The CDR3 is 17 residues long. From germline, CDR1 is MNHGY and CDR2 SAAAGT. The CDR3 loop is CASSVVAGGPGANVLTF. CDR3 bases: TGTGCCAGCAGTGTAGTAGCGGGGGGACCTGGGGCCAACGTCCTGACTTTC.

This clone has a handful of counts. The CDR3 region has the DNA TGTGCCAGTAGTGCCGGACAGGGGTCCACAGATACGCAGTATTTT. Protein sequence: CASSAGQGSTDTQYF. The rearrangement joins TRBV19 to TRBJ2-3, with 9 bases lining up with TRBD1. The V and J ends lost 5 bases and 2 bases, in that order; junction bases with no gene match: 5. The germline gives CDR1 LNHDA, CDR2 SQIVND (reference sequence). The CDR3 sequence is 15 residues long.

Sample share makes this clone medium-sized. The chain has TRBV11-3 and TRBJ2-5; TRBD1 agrees at 8 bases. The V segment lost 3 bases and the J segment 3 bases; nucleotides outside the gene matches: 6. The length of the CDR3 is 15 residues. The V gene's germline CDR1 is SGHNT and CDR2 YENEEA. The CDR3, as DNA: TGTGCCAGCAGCTTTACCCCGGGACAGGAAGAGACCCAGTACTTC. The encoded protein is CASSFTPGQEETQYF. The variable domain in full, completed from reference TRBV11-3 and TRBJ2-5, reads EAGVVQSPRYKIIEKKQPVAFWCNPISGHNTLYWYLQNLGQGPELLIRYENEEAVDDSQLPKDRFSAERLKGVDSTLKIQPAELGDSAVYLCASSFTPGQEETQYFGPGTRLLVL.

The rearrangement uses TRBV6-1 and TRBJ2-2; 10 positions match TRBD1. The CDR3 is 16 residues long. V gave up 0 bases and J gave up 5 bases; unmatched junction bases: 3. Germline V gene data show CDR1 as MNHNS and CDR2 as SASEGT. CDR3 nucleotides: TGTGCCAGCAGTGAAGCGCGGGACAGGGGAACCGGGGAGCTGTTTTTT. Translated, it gives CASSEARDRGTGELFF.

CDR3 sequence (DNA): TGTGCCACTTCGGACAGGTATAATTCACCCCTCCACTTT. Protein: CATSDRYNSPLHF. The V call is TRBV19, the J call TRBJ1-6; 7 bases line up with TRBD1. V was clipped by 10 bases and J by 4 bases; unmatched bases: 4. Germline V gene lookup returns CDR1 LNHDA and CDR2 SQIVND (reference sequence). The CDR3 runs 13 residues.

By proportion, this clone is medium-sized. CDR3 bases: TGTGCCAGCACCCTGGCTCCTACGGGACAGAAATATGGCTACACCTTC. This encodes CASTLAPTGQKYGYTF. The V call is TRBV11-3, the J call TRBJ1-2; TRBD1 aligns across 7 bases. Trimming removed 7 bases from V and 5 bases from J; junction bases left unmatched: 16. The CDR3 has 16 amino acids. Looked up from germline, CDR1 is SGHNT and CDR2 is YENEEA.

The rearrangement uses TRBV5-1 and TRBJ1-4; D gene unclear. Trimming pared 0 bases from V and 7 bases from J, leaving 10 bases between. The CDR3 has 14 residues. Germline V gives CDR1 SGHRS, CDR2 YFSETQ. The CDR3 loop reads CASSLGPLGEKLFF. The CDR3 DNA is TGCGCCAGCAGCTTGGGTCCTCTGGGTGAAAAACTGTTTTTT.

This clone was seen only a few times. This chain joins TRBV30 and TRBJ1-1; D remains unclear. The CDR3 loop spans 12 amino acids. V shed 5 bases and J shed 1 base, with 8 bases lying between them. Germline values: CDR1 GTSNPN, CDR2 SVGIG (reference sequence). DNA of the CDR3: TGTGCCTGGGCCTATGGGAACACTGAAGCTTTCTTT. As protein: CAWAYGNTEAFF.

J is TRBJ2-2 and V is TRBV19; perhaps TRBD2 as D (5 bases). The germline gives CDR1 LNHDA, CDR2 SQIVND (reference sequence). The CDR3 has 15 amino acids. Trimming cost V 3 bases and J 3 bases, with 11 bases left between them. The CDR3 sequence: CASSISWTYTGELFF. The CDR3 DNA follows: TGTGCCAGTAGTATCTCCTGGACTTACACCGGGGAGCTGTTTTTT.

The V call is TRBV19, the J call TRBJ1-6; D might be TRBD1 (5 bases). Deletions cut 4 bases from V and 5 bases from J, with 15 bases between. The CDR3 is 16 amino acids. CDR1 and CDR2 from the germline V gene are LNHDA and SQIVND (reference sequence). Here the CDR3 DNA reads TGTGCCAGTAGTAATCAGGGCACCCTAGATAATTCACCCCTCCACTTT. It specifies CASSNQGTLDNSPLHF.

CDR3 sequence: CASSKLAGGVGDEQFF. Written as DNA, the CDR3 is TGCGCCAGCAGCAAACTAGCGGGAGGCGTCGGCGATGAGCAGTTCTTC. The chain joins TRBV5-1 to TRBJ2-1, with TRBD2 matching over 12 bases. The CDR3 is 16 residues long. V shed 4 bases and J 8 bases; nucleotides not matched to a gene: 10. CDR1 is SGHRS, CDR2 YFSETQ, per germline.

This clone was observed a handful of times. This chain links TRBV10-3 with TRBJ1-1; D is ambiguous. Germline V gene sequence: CDR1 ENHRY, CDR2 SYGVKD. The CDR3 spans 13 residues. The V gene lost 2 bases and the J gene lost 1 base, with 5 bases spanning the gap. This CDR3 reads CAISEQENTEAFF. The CDR3 region has the DNA TGTGCCATCAGTGAGCAGGAGAACACTGAAGCTTTCTTT.

Judged by abundance, this clone is medium-sized. DNA of the CDR3: TGTGCCAGCAGTTACTCGCCTACCCGCGCCGAGCAGTACTTC. Translation: CASSYSPTRAEQYF. The chain joins TRBV6-8 to TRBJ2-7, with D hard to call. The CDR3 has 14 amino acids. V dropped 0 bases and J dropped 6 bases, with 12 bases sitting between them. Germline CDR1 reads MNHGY; CDR2 reads SAAAGT.